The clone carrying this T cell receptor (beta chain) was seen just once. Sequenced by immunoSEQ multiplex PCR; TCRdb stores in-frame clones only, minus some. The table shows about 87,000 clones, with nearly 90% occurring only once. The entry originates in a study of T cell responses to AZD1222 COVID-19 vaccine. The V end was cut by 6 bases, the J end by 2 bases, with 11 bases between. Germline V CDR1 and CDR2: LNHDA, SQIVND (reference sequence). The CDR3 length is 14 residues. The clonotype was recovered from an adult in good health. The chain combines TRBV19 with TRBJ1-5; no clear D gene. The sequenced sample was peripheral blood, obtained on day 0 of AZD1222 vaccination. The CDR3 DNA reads TGTGCCAGTAGCAAGAGGTTGGGCAATCAGCCCCAGCATTTT. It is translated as CASSKRLGNQPQHF.